This passage covers 19 T cell receptor beta chains from one sample sequenced in a study of blood T cell repertoires in COVID-19. Clones were read by immunoSEQ multiplex PCR, and TCRdb kept only the in-frame ones, dropping some. The sample has hundreds of thousands of clones, around 90% seen once. What was sequenced was PBMCs or T cells enriched from blood (not recorded which). The origin of the receptors is a woman in her 30s who had recovered from COVID-19.

The V gene is TRBV9, the J gene TRBJ1-1, with D possibly TRBD1 on 6 matching bases. V lost 3 bases to trimming and J lost 4 bases, with 10 bases between them. Germline V gene data show CDR1 as SGDLS and CDR2 as YYNGEE. The CDR3 totals 13 residues. The CDR3 sequence is CASSEGGSTEAFF. The CDR3 DNA is TGTGCCAGCAGCGAAGGGGGTAGCACTGAAGCTTTCTTT.

The CDR3 is CSASRSPNTEAFF. The CDR3 DNA follows: TGCAGTGCTAGTAGAAGCCCCAACACTGAAGCTTTCTTT. This chain uses TRBV20-1 with TRBJ1-1, with no clear D. Looked up from germline, CDR1 is DFQATT and CDR2 is SNEGSKA (reference sequence). The CDR3 is made up of 13 amino acids. V was shortened by 3 bases and J by 2 bases, with 10 bases between the two germline ends.

V is TRBV9 and J is TRBJ2-2; 10 nucleotides align to TRBD1. The CDR3 spans 16 residues. The V gene's germline CDR1 is SGDLS and CDR2 YYNGEE. V was clipped by 4 bases and J by 4 bases; unmatched bases: 7. CDR3 coding DNA: TGTGCCAGCAGCCCCCGGGACAGGGGCCCCACCGGGGAGCTGTTTTTT. Translation gives CASSPRDRGPTGELFF. Based on the CDR3 plus reference TRBV9 and TRBJ2-2, the full variable domain is DSGVTQTPKHLITATGQRVTLRCSPRSGDLSVYWYQQSLDQGLQFLIQYYNGEERAKGNILERFSAQQFPDLHSELNLSSLELGDSALYFCASSPRDRGPTGELFFGEGSRLTVL.

This chain connects TRBV7-9 to TRBJ1-5; D possibly corresponds to TRBD1 (6 bases). V gave up 5 bases and J gave up 4 bases, with 15 bases separating them. CDR1 and CDR2 from the germline V gene are SEHNR and FQNEAQ (reference sequence). This CDR3 has 15 residues. CDR3: CASSRRGGGNQPQHF. CDR3 nucleotides: TGTGCCAGCAGCCGCAGGGGAGGGGGAAATCAGCCCCAGCATTTT.

The chain has TRBV5-4 and TRBJ2-3, with D unresolved. CDR1 and CDR2 (germline): SGHNT, YYREEE (reference sequence). CDR3 length: 16 residues. V dropped 6 bases and J dropped 1 base, with 18 bases sitting between them. CDR3 bases: TGTGCCAGCAAACCCCTTGGTCCTACGGGCACAGATACGCAGTATTTT. It codes for CASKPLGPTGTDTQYF. The full variable domain, in which reference TRBV5-4 and TRBJ2-3 provide the parts outside the CDR3, is ETGVTQSPTHLIKTRGQQVTLRCSSQSGHNTVSWYQQALGQGPQFIFQYYREEENGRGNFPPRFSGLQFPNYSSELNVNALELDDSALYLCASKPLGPTGTDTQYFGPGTRLTVL.

V is TRBV3-1 (or the pseudogene TRBV3-2) and J is TRBJ2-7, with 7 bases lining up with TRBD1. Germline loops: CDR1 LGHDT, CDR2 YNNKEL (reference sequence). V shed 0 bases, J shed 3 bases, and the junction held 2 bases outside the gene matches. The length of the CDR3 is 14 residues. This CDR3 reads CASSQDPGGYEQYF. The CDR3 DNA follows: TGTGCCAGCAGCCAAGATCCAGGGGGCTACGAGCAGTACTTC.

The chain recombines TRBV7-3 with TRBJ2-1, with no clear D. Between the trimmed V and J ends, which lost 4 bases and 9 bases, there was a span of 16 bases. Germline V CDR1 and CDR2: SGHTA, FQGTGA. CDR3 length: 14 residues. Here the CDR3 DNA reads TGTGCCAGCAGCTCACCCGGCCTAGGAAGTGAGCAGTTCTTC. Encoded protein: CASSSPGLGSEQFF.

The J gene is TRBJ1-6, the V gene TRBV2; tentative D call: TRBD1 (5 bases). CDR3 length equals 14 residues. Germline lookup yields CDR1 SNHLY and CDR2 FYNNEI. The V gene lost 4 bases and the J gene lost 9 bases, with 13 bases spanning the gap. The CDR3 DNA reads TGTGCCAGCAGTGTAGAGCAGGGTGGTTCACCCCTCCACTTT. Amino acid sequence: CASSVEQGGSPLHF.

This chain uses TRBV5-1 with TRBJ2-7, with no clear D. The CDR3 spans 14 residues. The V end lost 2 bases, the J end lost 3 bases, and 12 bases lay between the germline ends. Germline assignment: CDR1 SGHRS and CDR2 YFSETQ. The CDR3 loop reads CASSFHGSFYEQYF. The CDR3 DNA reads as TGCGCCAGCAGCTTTCACGGGTCCTTCTACGAGCAGTACTTC.

This clone was seen once. The chain has TRBV23-1 and TRBJ2-3, with 16 bases that match TRBD2. TRBV23-1 is an ORF, with its function uncertain. The CDR3 sequence is 19 residues long. The ends lost 0 bases at V and 5 bases at J; junction bases unmatched: 8. The CDR3 nucleotides read TGCGCCAGCAGTCAATCAGGGACTAGCGGGAGGGCAGTTCAAGATACGCAGTATTTT. Its protein is CASSQSGTSGRAVQDTQYF.

The chain employs TRBV10-3 and TRBJ1-3, with D unresolved. Trimming left V 10 bases short and J 7 bases short, with 11 bases between. Looked up from germline, CDR1 is ENHRY and CDR2 is SYGVKD. This CDR3 region has 11 residues. This chain's CDR3 is CATDAGNTIYF. In DNA form, the CDR3 reads TGTGCCACCGACGCCGGGAACACCATATATTTT.

This clone was seen once. V gene TRBV5-4 combines with J gene TRBJ1-4; perhaps TRBD1 as D (5 bases). Germline-derived CDR1 and CDR2 are SGHNT and YYREEE (reference sequence). The V end lost 0 bases, the J end lost 7 bases, and 16 bases lay between the germline ends. The CDR3 runs 16 residues. The CDR3 DNA follows: TGTGCCAGCAGCTTGGGTCCCGGGACTGTTCTTGAAAAACTGTTTTTT. Its translation: CASSLGPGTVLEKLFF.

The chain has TRBV7-6 and TRBJ2-7; weak D call: TRBD2 (6 bases). From germline, CDR1 is SGHVS and CDR2 FNYEAQ. Trimming removed 5 bases from V and 0 bases from J, with 23 bases in between. The CDR3 runs to 18 residues. The CDR3 is CASSPMRGGQISSYEQYF. DNA for the CDR3: TGTGCCAGCAGCCCCATGAGAGGAGGGCAGATAAGCTCCTACGAGCAGTACTTC.

This clone has just one count. The chain carries TRBV7-6 and TRBJ2-1, with TRBD2 identical over 10 bases. V was clipped by 5 bases and J by 9 bases; unmatched bases: 13. Germline V gene sequence: CDR1 SGHVS, CDR2 FNYEAQ. CDR3 length equals 16 residues. This CDR3 reads CASSPYRAGGLGEQFF. In DNA form, the CDR3 reads TGTGCCAGCAGCCCATATCGAGCGGGGGGGCTGGGTGAGCAGTTCTTC.

This chain connects TRBV6-5 to TRBJ1-2; unclear D gene. V was cut by 6 bases and J by 5 bases, with 19 bases left in between. This CDR3 comprises 15 residues. Germline loops: CDR1 MNHEY, CDR2 SVGAGI. The CDR3 DNA reads as TGTGCCAGCAGCCCCTTGAGGGCAGCTCTATATGGCTACACCTTC. The encoded protein is CASSPLRAALYGYTF.

The rearrangement joins TRBV28 to TRBJ2-7; D perhaps matches TRBD1 (5 bases). The CDR3 runs to 13 residues. CDR1 MDHEN and CDR2 SYDVKM come from the germline V gene. Trimming pared 2 bases from V and 5 bases from J, leaving 10 bases between. For the CDR3, the DNA is TGTGCCAGCAGTTTAATCGACAGCCACGAGCAGTACTTC. The encoded protein is CASSLIDSHEQYF.

This clone was seen once. CDR3 residues: CASSRASRVNYGYTF. CDR3 in DNA: TGTGCCAGCAGCAGGGCGAGCCGGGTTAACTATGGCTACACCTTC. This rearrangement joins TRBV27 to TRBJ1-2; TRBD1 is a possible D gene (5 bases). This CDR3 comprises 15 residues. Germline V lookup: CDR1 MNHEY, CDR2 SMNVEV (reference sequence). Trimming shortened V by 6 bases and J by 1 base, and 15 bases separated the two germline ends.

The rearrangement joins TRBV30 to TRBJ2-3; TRBD2 agrees at 11 bases. Germline V gene data show CDR1 as GTSNPN and CDR2 as SVGIG (reference sequence). Trimming at V came to 4 bases and at J to 7 bases, leaving 16 bases not matched to a gene. This CDR3 is 17 amino acids long. CDR3 sequence: CAWTSGRKWGSLNTQYF. CDR3 nucleotides: TGTGCCTGGACTAGCGGGAGGAAGTGGGGATCTTTAAATACGCAGTATTTT.

As to this clone: Other DNA variants within this sample encode the same CDR3. The rearrangement joins TRBV30 to TRBJ1-2, with D tentatively TRBD1 (6 bases). Germline CDR1 reads GTSNPN; CDR2 reads SVGIG (reference sequence). V was cut by 1 base and J by 3 bases, with 6 bases left in between. CDR3 length equals 12 residues. The chain's CDR3 is CAWSDRDYGYTF. The CDR3 region has the DNA TGTGCCTGGAGTGACAGGGACTATGGCTACACCTTC.